This TCR beta chain stems from a study of blood T cell repertoires in COVID-19. Study details: Acute and convalescent COVID-19 samples came from the United States, Italy and Spain.

This CDR3 is 14 amino acids long. J gave up 7 bases and V 3 bases, and 7 bases lay outside the gene matches. The germline V gene has CDR1 LNHDA and CDR2 SQIVND (reference sequence). The table came from immunoSEQ multiplex PCR; TCRdb's copy has only in-frame clones and leaves some out. The sample consists of some 250,000 clones, about 68% of them appearing once. V is TRBV19 and J is TRBJ1-2, with 8 bases fitting TRBD1. What was sequenced was peripheral blood. The TCR was taken from a woman aged 80 or older with acute or convalescent COVID-19. For the CDR3, the DNA is TGTGCCAGTAGTATTGCAGGGGGCATAGGTGGCTACACCTTC. Residues: CASSIAGGIGGYTF.